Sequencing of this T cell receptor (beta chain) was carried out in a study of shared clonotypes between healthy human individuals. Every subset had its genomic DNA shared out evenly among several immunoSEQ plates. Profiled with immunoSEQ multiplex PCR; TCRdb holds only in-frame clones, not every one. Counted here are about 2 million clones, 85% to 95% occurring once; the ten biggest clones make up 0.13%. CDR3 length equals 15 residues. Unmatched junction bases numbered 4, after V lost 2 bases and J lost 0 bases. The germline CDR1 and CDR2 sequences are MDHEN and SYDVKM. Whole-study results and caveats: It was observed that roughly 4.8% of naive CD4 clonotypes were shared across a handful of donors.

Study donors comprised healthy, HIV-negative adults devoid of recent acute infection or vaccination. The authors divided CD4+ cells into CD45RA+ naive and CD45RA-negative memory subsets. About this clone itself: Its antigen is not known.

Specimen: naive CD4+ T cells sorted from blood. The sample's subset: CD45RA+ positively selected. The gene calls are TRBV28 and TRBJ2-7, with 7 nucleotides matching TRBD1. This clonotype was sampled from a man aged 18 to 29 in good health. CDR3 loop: CASSLGGQLSYEQYF. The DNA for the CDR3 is TGTGCCAGCAGTTTAGGGGGACAGCTCTCCTACGAGCAGTACTTC.